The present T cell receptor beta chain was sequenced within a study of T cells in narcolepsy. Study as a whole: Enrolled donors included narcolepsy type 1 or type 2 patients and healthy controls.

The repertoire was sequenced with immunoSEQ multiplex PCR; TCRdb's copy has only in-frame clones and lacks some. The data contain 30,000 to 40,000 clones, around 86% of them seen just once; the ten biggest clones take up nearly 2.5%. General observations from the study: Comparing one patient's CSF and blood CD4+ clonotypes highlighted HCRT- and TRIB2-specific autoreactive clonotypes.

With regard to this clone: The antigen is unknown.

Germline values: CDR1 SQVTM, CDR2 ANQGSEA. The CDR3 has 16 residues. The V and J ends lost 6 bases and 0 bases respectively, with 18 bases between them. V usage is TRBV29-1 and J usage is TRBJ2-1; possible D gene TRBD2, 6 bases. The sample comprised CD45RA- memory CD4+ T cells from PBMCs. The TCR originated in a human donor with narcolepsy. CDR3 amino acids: CSVPRGAGSSYNEQFF. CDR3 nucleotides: TGCAGCGTCCCCCGGGGAGCGGGTAGCTCCTACAATGAGCAGTTCTTC.